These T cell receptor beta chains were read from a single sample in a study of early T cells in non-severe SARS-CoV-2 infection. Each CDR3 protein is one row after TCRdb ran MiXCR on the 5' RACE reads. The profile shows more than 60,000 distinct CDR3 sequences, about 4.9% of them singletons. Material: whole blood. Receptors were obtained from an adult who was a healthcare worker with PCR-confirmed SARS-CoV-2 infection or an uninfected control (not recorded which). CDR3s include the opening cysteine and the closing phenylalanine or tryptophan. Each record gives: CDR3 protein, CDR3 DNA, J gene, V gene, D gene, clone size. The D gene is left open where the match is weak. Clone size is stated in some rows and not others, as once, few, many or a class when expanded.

CDR3: CASSLGSRSGIEPQHF
DNA: TGTGCCAGCAGCTTAGGATCCAGATCGGGGATTGAGCCCCAGCATTTT
J: TRBJ1-5
V: TRBV11-2
D: .
size: .

CDR3: CASSEGATNEKLFF
DNA: TGTGCCAGCTCCGAGGGAGCAACTAATGAAAAACTGTTTTTT
J: TRBJ1-4
V: TRBV18
D: .
size: .

CDR3: CASSHLGTSGQIHTSYNEQFF
DNA: TGTGCCAGCAGCCACCTGGGGACTAGCGGGCAAATTCATACGTCCTACAATGAGCAGTTCTTC
J: TRBJ2-1
V: TRBV3-1
D: TRBD2
size: many

CDR3: CSAREGRTALFF
DNA: TGCAGTGCTAGAGAGGGTCGTACCGCACTGTTTTTT
J: TRBJ1-4
V: TRBV20-1
D: .
size: many

CDR3: CASRLGSSGNTIYF
DNA: TGTGCCAGCAGACTAGGGTCCTCTGGAAACACCATATATTTT
J: TRBJ1-3
V: TRBV28
D: .
size: many

CDR3: CASSSGHLIYEQYF
DNA: TGTGCCAGCAGTTCCGGACACTTAATTTACGAGCAGTACTTC
J: TRBJ2-7
V: TRBV28
D: .
size: many

CDR3: CSGWAGGGDTQYF
DNA: TGCAGCGGGTGGGCAGGGGGCGGAGATACGCAGTATTTT
J: TRBJ2-3
V: TRBV29-1
D: TRBD1
size: many

CDR3: CSARGVPWQGLTAEGTDTQYF
DNA: TGCAGTGCTAGAGGCGTGCCCTGGCAGGGCTTGACAGCTGAGGGCACAGATACGCAGTATTTT
J: TRBJ2-3
V: TRBV20-1
D: .
size: many

CDR3: CSARGLDYEQYF
DNA: TGCAGTGCTCGCGGCCTCGACTACGAGCAGTACTTC
J: TRBJ2-7
V: TRBV20-1
D: .
size: many

CDR3: CASSSPGGGSGSDTQYF
DNA: TGTGCCAGCAGTTCCCCGGGGGGAGGAAGCGGGAGCGATACGCAGTATTTT
J: TRBJ2-3
V: TRBV28
D: TRBD2
size: few

CDR3: CASSSFGPDGELFF
DNA: TGTGCCAGCAGTTCCTTCGGCCCGGATGGGGAGCTGTTTTTT
J: TRBJ2-2
V: TRBV12-3/TRBV12-4
D: .
size: many

CDR3: CASTSAGRVDTQYF
DNA: TGTGCCAGCACCTCGGCCGGGAGGGTAGATACGCAGTATTTT
J: TRBJ2-3
V: TRBV27
D: TRBD2
size: .

CDR3: CASSQDPWRQGYNEQFF
DNA: TGCGCCAGCAGCCAAGATCCCTGGAGACAGGGGTACAATGAGCAGTTCTTC
J: TRBJ2-1
V: TRBV4-3
D: TRBD1
size: many

CDR3: CSASGTPVEQYF
DNA: TGCAGTGCTAGTGGGACACCGGTGGAGCAGTACTTC
J: TRBJ2-7
V: TRBV20-1
D: .
size: many

CDR3: CASSAFRGSTYEQYF
DNA: TGTGCCAGTAGTGCCTTTCGGGGGTCGACCTACGAGCAGTACTTC
J: TRBJ2-7
V: TRBV19
D: .
size: .

CDR3: CASSFGGSGPDTQYF
DNA: TGTGCCAGCAGCTTCGGCGGGAGTGGCCCAGATACGCAGTATTTT
J: TRBJ2-3
V: TRBV7-2
D: TRBD2
size: many

CDR3: CASSTGTLGGEQYF
DNA: TGTGCCAGCAGTACCGGGACCCTCGGTGGCGAGCAGTACTTC
J: TRBJ2-7
V: TRBV2
D: .
size: many

CDR3: CASSLRGRLAGALNEQFF
DNA: TGTGCCAGCAGCTTAAGGGGACGACTAGCGGGGGCTCTCAATGAGCAGTTCTTC
J: TRBJ2-1
V: TRBV7-9
D: TRBD2
size: few

CDR3: CSARRDMGPDTQYF
DNA: TGCAGTGCCCGGAGAGACATGGGACCAGATACGCAGTATTTT
J: TRBJ2-3
V: TRBV20-1
D: .
size: .

CDR3: CASSYLAGLTGELFF
DNA: TGTGCCAGCAGTTACTTAGCGGGACTCACCGGGGAGCTGTTTTTT
J: TRBJ2-2
V: TRBV6-5
D: TRBD2
size: many

CDR3: CASSPTGMDTEAFF
DNA: TGTGCCAGCTCACCAACAGGCATGGACACTGAAGCTTTCTTT
J: TRBJ1-1
V: TRBV18
D: .
size: .

CDR3: CASSLATDQPQHF
DNA: TGTGCCAGCAGCTTAGCGACGGATCAGCCCCAGCATTTT
J: TRBJ1-5
V: TRBV7-9
D: .
size: many

CDR3: CASSYSGRALFF
DNA: TGTGCCAGCAGTTATAGCGGGAGGGCCTTATTCTTC
J: TRBJ2-1
V: TRBV27
D: TRBD2
size: many

CDR3: CSVAQPSYEQYF
DNA: TGCAGCGTTGCTCAGCCCTCCTACGAGCAGTACTTC
J: TRBJ2-7
V: TRBV29-1
D: .
size: few

CDR3: CASSQDQGASEKLFF
DNA: TGTGCCAGCAGCCAAGACCAGGGGGCATCTGAAAAACTGTTTTTT
J: TRBJ1-4
V: TRBV3-1
D: TRBD1
size: many

CDR3: CASSRRGPENTIYF
DNA: TGTGCCAGCAGCCGACGGGGGCCTGAAAACACCATATATTTT
J: TRBJ1-3
V: TRBV4-2
D: .
size: many

CDR3: CASRGANLDTQYF
DNA: TGTGCCAGCAGAGGAGCCAATTTGGATACGCAGTATTTT
J: TRBJ2-3
V: TRBV6-2/TRBV6-3
D: .
size: many

CDR3: CASSRLAGRSYEQYF
DNA: TGTGCCAGCAGCCGATTAGCGGGCCGCTCCTACGAGCAGTACTTC
J: TRBJ2-7
V: TRBV7-2
D: TRBD2
size: many

CDR3: CASSLGPAASGRPDTQYF
DNA: TGTGCCAGCAGTTTAGGGCCCGCGGCTAGCGGTAGGCCAGATACGCAGTATTTT
J: TRBJ2-3
V: TRBV12-3/TRBV12-4
D: TRBD2
size: .

CDR3: CASSKQGYTEAFF
DNA: TGTGCCAGCAGCAAACAGGGTTACACTGAAGCTTTCTTT
J: TRBJ1-1
V: TRBV7-2
D: .
size: many

CDR3: CSVGQGRGEQFF
DNA: TGCAGCGTTGGTCAGGGACGAGGTGAGCAGTTCTTC
J: TRBJ2-1
V: TRBV29-1
D: .
size: many

CDR3: CASSSWEEQYF
DNA: TGTGCCAGCAGCTCATGGGAGGAGCAGTACTTC
J: TRBJ2-7
V: TRBV7-9
D: .
size: many

CDR3: CASSESGGPREQFF
DNA: TGCGCCAGCAGTGAGTCCGGGGGGCCTCGGGAGCAGTTCTTC
J: TRBJ2-1
V: TRBV10-1
D: .
size: few

CDR3: CASSPNRDANEQFF
DNA: TGTGCCAGCTCACCTAACCGGGACGCTAATGAGCAGTTCTTC
J: TRBJ2-1
V: TRBV18
D: .
size: few

CDR3: CASSPDRWIETGELFF
DNA: TGCGCCAGCAGCCCAGACAGGTGGATAGAGACCGGGGAGCTGTTTTTT
J: TRBJ2-2
V: TRBV5-1
D: .
size: many